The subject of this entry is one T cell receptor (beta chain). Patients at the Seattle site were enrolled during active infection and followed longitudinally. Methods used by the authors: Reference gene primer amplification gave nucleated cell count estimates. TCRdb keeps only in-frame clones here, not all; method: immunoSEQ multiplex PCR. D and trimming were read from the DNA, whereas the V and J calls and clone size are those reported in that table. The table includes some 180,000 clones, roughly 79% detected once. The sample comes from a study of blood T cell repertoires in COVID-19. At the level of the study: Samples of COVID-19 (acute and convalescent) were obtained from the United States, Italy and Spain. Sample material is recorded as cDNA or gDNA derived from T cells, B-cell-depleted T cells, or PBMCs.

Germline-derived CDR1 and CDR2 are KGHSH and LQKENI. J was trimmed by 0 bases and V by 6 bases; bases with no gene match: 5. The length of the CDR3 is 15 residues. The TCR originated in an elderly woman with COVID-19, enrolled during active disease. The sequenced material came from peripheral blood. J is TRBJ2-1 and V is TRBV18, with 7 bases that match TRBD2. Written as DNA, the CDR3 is TGTGCCAGCTCCCGTACTAGCGACTCCTACAATGAGCAGTTCTTC. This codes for CASSRTSDSYNEQFF. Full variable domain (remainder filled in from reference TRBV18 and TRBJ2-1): NAGVMQNPRHLVRRRGQEARLRCSPMKGHSHVYWYRQLPEEGLKFMVYLQKENIIDESGMPKERFSAEFPKEGPSILRIQQVVRGDSAAYFCASSRTSDSYNEQFFGPGTRLTVL.